A single sample gave rise to the 3 T cell receptor beta chains below, sequenced in a study of CD8 T cells in Susac syndrome. The RNA, about 0.45 to 1 ug, was put through reverse transcription using random hexamers. A single record per CDR3 protein comes from TCRdb applying MiXCR to the immunoSEQ multiplex PCR reads. The table shows 120,000 or so distinct CDR3 sequences, with around 96% occurring only once. Sequencing was done on a sample of CD8+ T cells from PBMCs. These receptors all come from a human donor with Susac syndrome.

The V gene is TRBV5-1, the J gene TRBJ1-2; a weak D match, TRBD1 (5 bases). The CDR3 covers 15 residues. Germline-derived CDR1 and CDR2 are SGHRS and YFSETQ. Trimming cost V 4 bases and J 4 bases, with 17 bases left between them. CDR3 nucleotide sequence: TGCGCCAGCAGCAACAGACCAGGGAGGGGCTATGGCTACACCTTC. It codes for CASSNRPGRGYGYTF.

The V and J genes are TRBV10-3 and TRBJ1-5, with D tentatively TRBD1 (5 bases). Germline loops: CDR1 ENHRY, CDR2 SYGVKD. Trimming removed 8 bases at V and 0 bases at J, with 11 bases between. This CDR3 is 14 amino acids long. The CDR3 DNA sequence: TGTGCCATCCGGGACGGGGATAGCAATCAGCCCCAGCATTTT. Its protein product is CAIRDGDSNQPQHF.

The genes are TRBV9 and TRBJ2-5, with D perhaps TRBD1 or TRBD2 (7 bases each). CDR3 size: 15 residues. Trimming removed 0 bases from V and 2 bases from J, with 11 bases in between. Germline V lookup: CDR1 SGDLS, CDR2 YYNGEE. The CDR3 DNA is TGTGCCAGCAGCGTAGCAGGGGGACTACAAGAGACCCAGTACTTC. This gives the protein CASSVAGGLQETQYF.